Given below is one T cell receptor (beta chain) in context. Its target antigen remains unknown. No much larger clone exists at a distance of one base, and base qualities are not known. Every donor was a healthy Caucasian. The entry originates in a study of identical twins (dated by TCRdb to about 2016). Notes on the research overall: The study deep-sequenced TCR alpha and beta repertoires from monozygotic twins, unrelated adults of various ages and cord blood to test whether fetal clonotypes persist. To rule out contamination, the twin experiments were replicated at different times with different library preparation protocols.

Library construction relied on 5' RACE. Sequencing took place on an Illumina HiSeq 2000. A universal primer binding site was introduced by template switching, and a unique molecular identifier was present in the final cDNA, enabling accurate counting of TCR cDNA molecules. Specific primers in the conserved constant-segment region were used to synthesize first-strand cDNA for the TCR alpha and beta chains. To control for contamination, every cDNA library was double barcoded, receiving both a SMART-Mk sample barcode and Illumina barcodes. TruSeq adapter sequences along with Illumina sample barcodes were introduced in two successive PCR steps. The Illumina HiSeq platform was used with custom primers to sequence TCR alpha and beta cDNA libraries. The authors' analysis ran thus. Raw reads were processed with MiGEC to extract unique molecular identifiers, and MiXCR was used to determine CDR3 positions. Recombination models were inferred per individual with the repgenHMM and IGoR tools using an EM algorithm. Shared clonotypes were analyzed with the tcR package in R, and sharing was normalized by the product of cloneset sizes. Out-of-frame nonproductive sequences were analyzed to study raw recombination free of thymic and clonal selection effects. TCRdb reprocessing: public reads trimmed at Q25 with fastp, clones called with MiXCR, in-frame beta chains kept. Each record represents a unique CDR3 protein, reported with the most common genes and DNA among its rows. These V and J calls are TCRdb output, not the study's own analysis. The sample yields about 1.7 million distinct CDR3 sequences; about 32% were counted once. 0.25% to 0.3% of the sample comes from the top ten.

Here is what the overall study found, with its caveats: Because the same donors could not be followed over many years, the conclusions relied on cross-sectional statistical analysis. Invariant T cells such as MAIT and iNKT could partly confound zero-insertion analyses, though diverse VJ usage argued against this for most clonotypes. In monozygotic twins, recombination models systematically underestimated out-of-frame TCR alpha sharing, but the models matched the sharing seen between unrelated individuals. Fewer insertions were carried by abundant cord blood beta clonotypes, a similar but weaker trend appeared in young adult naive repertoires, and no such trend appeared in memory repertoires. In beta out-of-frame sequences, excess twin sharing was weaker, because having fewer shared sequences lowered the signal-to-noise ratio. Compared with coincidental sharing between unrelated individuals, out-of-frame TCR alpha sequences shared between twins showed an excess of sequences with low generation probability.

The germline V gene specifies ENHRY as CDR1 and SYGVKD as CDR2. For this chain, trimming is 6 bases at the V end and 3 bases at the J end, and the number of junction bases without a gene match is 13. CDR3 length: 17 amino acids, cysteine to phenylalanine. Only the CDR3 part of the read is kept: 51 bases, read in frame from the first base. This sequence originates from a newborn girl in good health. The specimen sequenced was cord blood. The chain joins TRBV10-3 to TRBJ2-7, with 11 bases aligning to TRBD1. CDR3 loop: CAISDDSWTGGLYEQYF. The DNA sequence is given as TGTGCCATCAGCGACGACAGTTGGACAGGGGGCCTCTACGAGCAGTACTTC.